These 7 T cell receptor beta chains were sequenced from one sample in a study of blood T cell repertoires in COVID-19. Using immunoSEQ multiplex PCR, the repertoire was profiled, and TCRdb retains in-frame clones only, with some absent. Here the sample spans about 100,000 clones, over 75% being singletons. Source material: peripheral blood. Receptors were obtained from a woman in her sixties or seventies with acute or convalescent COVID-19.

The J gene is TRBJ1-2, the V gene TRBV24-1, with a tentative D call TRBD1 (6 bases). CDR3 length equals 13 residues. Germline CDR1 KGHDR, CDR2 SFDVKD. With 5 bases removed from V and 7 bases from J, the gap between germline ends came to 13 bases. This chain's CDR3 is CATSARGAFGYTF. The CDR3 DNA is TGTGCCACCAGTGCGCGGGGGGCATTTGGCTACACCTTC.

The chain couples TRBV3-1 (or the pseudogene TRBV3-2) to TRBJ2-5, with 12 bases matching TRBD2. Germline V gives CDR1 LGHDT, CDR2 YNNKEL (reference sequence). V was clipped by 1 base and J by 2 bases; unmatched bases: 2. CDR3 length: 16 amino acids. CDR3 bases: TGTGCCAGCAGCCAAGGACTAGCGGGAGCTCAAGAGACCCAGTACTTC. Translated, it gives CASSQGLAGAQETQYF.

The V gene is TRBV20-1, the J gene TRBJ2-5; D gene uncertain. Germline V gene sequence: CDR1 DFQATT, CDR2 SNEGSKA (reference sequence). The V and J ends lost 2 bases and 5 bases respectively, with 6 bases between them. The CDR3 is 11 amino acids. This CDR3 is CSARFGETQYF. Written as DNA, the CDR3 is TGCAGTGCTAGATTCGGGGAGACCCAGTACTTC.

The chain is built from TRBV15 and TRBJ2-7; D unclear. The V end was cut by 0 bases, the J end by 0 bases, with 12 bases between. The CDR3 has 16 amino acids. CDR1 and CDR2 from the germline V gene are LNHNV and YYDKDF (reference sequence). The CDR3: CATSRDIRRSSYEQYV. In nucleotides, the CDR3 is TGTGCCACCAGCAGAGATATCAGGCGAAGCTCCTACGAGCAGTACGTC.

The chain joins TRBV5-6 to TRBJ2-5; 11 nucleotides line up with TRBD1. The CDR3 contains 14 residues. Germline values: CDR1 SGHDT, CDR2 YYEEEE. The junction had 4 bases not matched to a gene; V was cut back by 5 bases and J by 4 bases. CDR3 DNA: TGTGCCAGCAGTCGGGACAGGGGGGGAGAGACCCAGTACTTC. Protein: CASSRDRGGETQYF.

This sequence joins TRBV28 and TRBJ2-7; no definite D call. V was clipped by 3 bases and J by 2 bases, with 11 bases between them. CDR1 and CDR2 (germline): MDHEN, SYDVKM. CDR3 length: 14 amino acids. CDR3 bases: TGTGCCAGCAGTTTCGGTCGCGGAACCTACGAGCAGTACTTC. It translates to CASSFGRGTYEQYF.

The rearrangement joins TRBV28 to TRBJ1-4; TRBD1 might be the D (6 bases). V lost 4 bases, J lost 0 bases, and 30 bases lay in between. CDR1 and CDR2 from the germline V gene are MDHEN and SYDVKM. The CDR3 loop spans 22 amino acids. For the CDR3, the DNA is TGTGCCAGCAGTTCCTCTTCTAACCCTTCGACAGGCGCCGTTGCAACTAATGAAAAACTGTTTTTT. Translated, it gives CASSSSSNPSTGAVATNEKLFF.